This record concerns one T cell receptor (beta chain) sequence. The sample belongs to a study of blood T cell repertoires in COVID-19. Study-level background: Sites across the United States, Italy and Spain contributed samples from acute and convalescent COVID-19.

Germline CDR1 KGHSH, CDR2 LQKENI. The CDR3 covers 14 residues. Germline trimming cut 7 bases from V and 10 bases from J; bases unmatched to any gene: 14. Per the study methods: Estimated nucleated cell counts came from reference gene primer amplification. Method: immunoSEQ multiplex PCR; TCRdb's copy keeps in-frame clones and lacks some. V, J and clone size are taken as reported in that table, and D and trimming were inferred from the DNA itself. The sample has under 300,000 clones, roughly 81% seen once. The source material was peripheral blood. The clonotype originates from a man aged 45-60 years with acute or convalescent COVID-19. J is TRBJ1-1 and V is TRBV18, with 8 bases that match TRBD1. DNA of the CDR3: TGTGCCAGCTTCCTTGGACAGGGCCCGCTGGCAGCTTTCTTT. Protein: CASFLGQGPLAAFF.